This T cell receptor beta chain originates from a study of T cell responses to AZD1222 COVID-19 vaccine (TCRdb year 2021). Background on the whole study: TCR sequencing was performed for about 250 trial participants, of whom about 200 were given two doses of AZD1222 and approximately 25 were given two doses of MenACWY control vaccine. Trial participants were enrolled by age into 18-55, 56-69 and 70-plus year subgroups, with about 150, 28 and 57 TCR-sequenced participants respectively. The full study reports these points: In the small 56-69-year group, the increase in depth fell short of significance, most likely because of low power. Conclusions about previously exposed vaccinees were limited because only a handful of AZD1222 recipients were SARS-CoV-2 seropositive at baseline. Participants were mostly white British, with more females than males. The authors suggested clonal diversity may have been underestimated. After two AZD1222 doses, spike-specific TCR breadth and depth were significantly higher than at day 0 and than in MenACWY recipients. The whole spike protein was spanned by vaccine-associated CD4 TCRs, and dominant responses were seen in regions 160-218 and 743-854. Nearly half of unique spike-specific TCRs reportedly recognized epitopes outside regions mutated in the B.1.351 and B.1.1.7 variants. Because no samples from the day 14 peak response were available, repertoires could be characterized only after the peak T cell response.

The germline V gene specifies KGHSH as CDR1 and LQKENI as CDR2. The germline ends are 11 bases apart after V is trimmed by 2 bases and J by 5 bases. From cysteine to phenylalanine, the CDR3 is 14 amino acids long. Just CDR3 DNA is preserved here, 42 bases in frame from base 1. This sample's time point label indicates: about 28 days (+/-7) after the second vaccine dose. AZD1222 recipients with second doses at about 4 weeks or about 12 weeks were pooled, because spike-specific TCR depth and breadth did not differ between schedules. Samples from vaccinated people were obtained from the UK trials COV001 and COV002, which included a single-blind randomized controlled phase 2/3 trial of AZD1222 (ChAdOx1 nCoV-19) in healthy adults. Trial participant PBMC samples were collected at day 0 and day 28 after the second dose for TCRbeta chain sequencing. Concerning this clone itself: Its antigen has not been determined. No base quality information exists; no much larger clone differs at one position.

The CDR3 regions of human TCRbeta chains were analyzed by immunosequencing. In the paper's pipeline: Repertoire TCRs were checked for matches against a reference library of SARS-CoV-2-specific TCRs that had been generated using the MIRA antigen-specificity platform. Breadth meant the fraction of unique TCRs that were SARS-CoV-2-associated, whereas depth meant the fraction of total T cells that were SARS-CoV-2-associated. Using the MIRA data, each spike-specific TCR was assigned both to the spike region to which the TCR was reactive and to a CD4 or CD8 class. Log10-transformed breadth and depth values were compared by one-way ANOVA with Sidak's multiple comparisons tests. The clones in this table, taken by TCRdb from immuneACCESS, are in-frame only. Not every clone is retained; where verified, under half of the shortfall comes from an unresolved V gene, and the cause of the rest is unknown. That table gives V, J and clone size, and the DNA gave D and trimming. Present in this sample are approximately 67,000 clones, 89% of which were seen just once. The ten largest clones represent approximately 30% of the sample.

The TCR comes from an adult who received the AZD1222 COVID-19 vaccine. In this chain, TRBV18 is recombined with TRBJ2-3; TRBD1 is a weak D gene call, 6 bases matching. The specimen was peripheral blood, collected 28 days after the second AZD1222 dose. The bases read TGTGCCAGCTCACCAGGATCACAGGGAGATACGCAGTATTTT. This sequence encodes CASSPGSQGDTQYF.